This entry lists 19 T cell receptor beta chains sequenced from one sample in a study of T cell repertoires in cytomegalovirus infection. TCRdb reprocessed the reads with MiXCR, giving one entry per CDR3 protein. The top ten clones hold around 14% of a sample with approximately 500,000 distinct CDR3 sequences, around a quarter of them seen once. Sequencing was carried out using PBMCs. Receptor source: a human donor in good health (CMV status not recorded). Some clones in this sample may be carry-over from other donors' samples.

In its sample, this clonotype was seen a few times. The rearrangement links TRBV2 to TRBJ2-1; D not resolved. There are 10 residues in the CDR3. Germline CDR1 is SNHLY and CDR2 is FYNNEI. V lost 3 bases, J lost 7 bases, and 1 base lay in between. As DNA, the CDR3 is TGTGCCAGCAGTGAGAATGAGCAGTTCTTC. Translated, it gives CASSENEQFF.

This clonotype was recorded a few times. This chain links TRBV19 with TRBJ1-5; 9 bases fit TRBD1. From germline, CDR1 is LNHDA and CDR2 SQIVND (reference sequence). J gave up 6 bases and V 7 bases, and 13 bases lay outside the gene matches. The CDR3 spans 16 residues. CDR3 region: CASTPTRTGVGQPQHF. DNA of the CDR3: TGTGCCAGTACCCCCACAAGGACAGGGGTCGGTCAGCCCCAGCATTTT.

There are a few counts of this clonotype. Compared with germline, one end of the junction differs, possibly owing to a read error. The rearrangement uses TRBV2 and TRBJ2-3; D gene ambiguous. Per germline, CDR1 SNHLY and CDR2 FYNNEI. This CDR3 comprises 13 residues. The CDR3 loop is CASREDRTDTQYF. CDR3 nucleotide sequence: TGTGCCAGCAGGGAAGATCGCACAGATACGCAGTATTTT.

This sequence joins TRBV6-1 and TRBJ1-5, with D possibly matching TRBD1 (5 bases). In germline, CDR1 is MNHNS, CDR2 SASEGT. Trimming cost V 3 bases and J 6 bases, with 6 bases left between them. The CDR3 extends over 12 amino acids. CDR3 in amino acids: CASSDGGQPQHF. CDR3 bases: TGTGCCAGCAGTGATGGGGGTCAGCCCCAGCATTTT.

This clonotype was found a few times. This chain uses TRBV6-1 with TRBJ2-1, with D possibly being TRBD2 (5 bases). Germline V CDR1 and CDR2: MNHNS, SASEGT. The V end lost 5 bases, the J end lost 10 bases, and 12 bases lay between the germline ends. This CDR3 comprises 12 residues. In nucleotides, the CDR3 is TGTGCCAGCAGTTATTTGGGAGAGGAGCAGTTCTTC. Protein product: CASSYLGEEQFF.

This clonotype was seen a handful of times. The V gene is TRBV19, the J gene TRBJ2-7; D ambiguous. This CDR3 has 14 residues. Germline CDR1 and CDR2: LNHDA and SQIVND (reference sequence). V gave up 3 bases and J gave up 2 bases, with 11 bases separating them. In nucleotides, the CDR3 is TGTGCCAGTAGTATTACGGCGAACGCCTACGAGCAGTACTTC. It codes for CASSITANAYEQYF.

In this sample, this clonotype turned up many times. This chain's CDR3 is CASSAGTGIGELFF. The CDR3 nucleotides are TGTGCCAGCAGTGCCGGGACAGGGATCGGGGAGCTGTTTTTT. The chain employs TRBV12-3 or TRBV12-4 and TRBJ2-2; TRBD1 agrees at 9 bases. V shed 5 bases and J 7 bases; nucleotides not matched to a gene: 5. The CDR3 sequence is 14 residues long.

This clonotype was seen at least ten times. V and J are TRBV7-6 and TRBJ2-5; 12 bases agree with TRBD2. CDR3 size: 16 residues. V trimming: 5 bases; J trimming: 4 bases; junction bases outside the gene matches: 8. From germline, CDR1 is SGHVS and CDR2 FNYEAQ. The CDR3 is CASSPSSGRGRETQYF. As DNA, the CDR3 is TGTGCCAGCAGCCCCTCTAGCGGGAGGGGTAGAGAGACCCAGTACTTC.

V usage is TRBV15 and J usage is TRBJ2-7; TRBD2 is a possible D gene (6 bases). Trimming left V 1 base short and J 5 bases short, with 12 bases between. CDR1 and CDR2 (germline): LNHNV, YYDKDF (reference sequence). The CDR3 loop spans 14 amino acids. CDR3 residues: CATSRGQGGDEQYV. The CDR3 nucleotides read TGTGCCACCAGCAGAGGTCAGGGAGGCGACGAGCAGTACGTC.

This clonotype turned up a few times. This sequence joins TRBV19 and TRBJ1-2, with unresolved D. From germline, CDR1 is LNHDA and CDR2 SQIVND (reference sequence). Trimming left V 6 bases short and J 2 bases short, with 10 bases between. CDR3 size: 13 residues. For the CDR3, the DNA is TGTGCCAGTAGATCACAGAACAACTATGGCTACACCTTC. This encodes CASRSQNNYGYTF.

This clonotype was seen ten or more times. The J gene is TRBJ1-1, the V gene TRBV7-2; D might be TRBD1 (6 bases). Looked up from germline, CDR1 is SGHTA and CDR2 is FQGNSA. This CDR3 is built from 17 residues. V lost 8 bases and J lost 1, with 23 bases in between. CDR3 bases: TGTGCCAGCGTTTACCGGGGGGGACAACCCCCGAACACTGAAGCTTTCTTT. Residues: CASVYRGGQPPNTEAFF. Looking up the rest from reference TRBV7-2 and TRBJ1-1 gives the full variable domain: GAGVSQSPSNKVTEKGKDVELRCDPISGHTALYWYRQSLGQGLEFLIYFQGNSAPDKSGLPSDRFSAERTGGSVSTLTIQRTQQEDSAVYLCASVYRGGQPPNTEAFFGQGTRLTVV.

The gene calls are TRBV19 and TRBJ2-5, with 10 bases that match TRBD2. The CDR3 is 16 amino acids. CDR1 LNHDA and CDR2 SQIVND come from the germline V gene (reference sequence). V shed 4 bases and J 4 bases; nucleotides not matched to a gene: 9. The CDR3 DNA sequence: TGTGCCAGTAGTACCTTTCTAGCGGGAGAACGAGAGACCCAGTACTTC. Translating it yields CASSTFLAGERETQYF.

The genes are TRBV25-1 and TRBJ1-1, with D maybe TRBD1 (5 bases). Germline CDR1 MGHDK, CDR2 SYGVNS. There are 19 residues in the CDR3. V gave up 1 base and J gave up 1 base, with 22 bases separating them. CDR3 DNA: TGTGCCAGCAGTGAATTTGGGACCGCGTTTATAAGAGGGAACACTGAAGCTTTCTTT. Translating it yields CASSEFGTAFIRGNTEAFF.

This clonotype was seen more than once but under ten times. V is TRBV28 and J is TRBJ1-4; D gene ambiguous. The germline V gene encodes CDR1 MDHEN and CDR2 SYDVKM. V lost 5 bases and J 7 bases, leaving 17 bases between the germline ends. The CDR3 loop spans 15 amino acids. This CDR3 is CASSHPRELGEKLFF. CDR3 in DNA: TGTGCCAGCAGTCATCCCCGGGAGTTGGGTGAAAAACTGTTTTTT.

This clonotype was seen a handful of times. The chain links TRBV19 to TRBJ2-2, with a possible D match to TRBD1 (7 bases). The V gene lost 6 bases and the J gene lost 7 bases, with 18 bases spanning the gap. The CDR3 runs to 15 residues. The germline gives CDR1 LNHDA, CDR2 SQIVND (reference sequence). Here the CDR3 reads CASRRGTASGGELFF. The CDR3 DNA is TGTGCCAGTAGGCGCGGGACAGCGAGCGGCGGGGAGCTGTTTTTT.

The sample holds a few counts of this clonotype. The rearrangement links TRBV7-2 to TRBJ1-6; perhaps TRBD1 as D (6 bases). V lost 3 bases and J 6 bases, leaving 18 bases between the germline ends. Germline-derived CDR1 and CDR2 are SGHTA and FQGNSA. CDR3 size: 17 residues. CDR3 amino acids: CASSFRGQSYVNSPLHF. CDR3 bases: TGTGCCAGCAGCTTCCGTGGACAGTCATACGTTAATTCACCCCTCCACTTT.

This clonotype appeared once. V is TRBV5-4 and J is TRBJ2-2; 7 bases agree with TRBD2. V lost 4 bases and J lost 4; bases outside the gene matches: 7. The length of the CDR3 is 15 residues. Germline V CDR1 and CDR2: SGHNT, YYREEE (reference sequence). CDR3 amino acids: CASSPSWGGTGELFF. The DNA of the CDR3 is TGTGCCAGCAGCCCTTCCTGGGGGGGCACCGGGGAGCTGTTTTTT. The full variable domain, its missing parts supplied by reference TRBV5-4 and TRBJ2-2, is ETGVTQSPTHLIKTRGQQVTLRCSSQSGHNTVSWYQQALGQGPQFIFQYYREEENGRGNFPPRFSGLQFPNYSSELNVNALELDDSALYLCASSPSWGGTGELFFGEGSRLTVL.

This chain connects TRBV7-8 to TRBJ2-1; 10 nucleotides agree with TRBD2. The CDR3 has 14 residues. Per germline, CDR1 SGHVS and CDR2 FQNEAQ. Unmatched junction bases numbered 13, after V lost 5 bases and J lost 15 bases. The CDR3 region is CASSRTSGSPAPFF. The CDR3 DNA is TGTGCCAGCAGCAGGACTAGCGGCAGCCCGGCCCCGTTCTTC.

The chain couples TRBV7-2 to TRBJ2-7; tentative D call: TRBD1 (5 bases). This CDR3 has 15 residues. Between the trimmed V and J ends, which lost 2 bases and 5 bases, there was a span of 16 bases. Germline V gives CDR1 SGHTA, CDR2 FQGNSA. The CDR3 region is CASSLLPRGWDEQYF. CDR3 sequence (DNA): TGTGCCAGCAGCTTACTTCCTAGGGGTTGGGACGAGCAGTACTTC. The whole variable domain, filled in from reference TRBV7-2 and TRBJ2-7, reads GAGVSQSPSNKVTEKGKDVELRCDPISGHTALYWYRQSLGQGLEFLIYFQGNSAPDKSGLPSDRFSAERTGGSVSTLTIQRTQQEDSAVYLCASSLLPRGWDEQYFGPGTRLTVT.